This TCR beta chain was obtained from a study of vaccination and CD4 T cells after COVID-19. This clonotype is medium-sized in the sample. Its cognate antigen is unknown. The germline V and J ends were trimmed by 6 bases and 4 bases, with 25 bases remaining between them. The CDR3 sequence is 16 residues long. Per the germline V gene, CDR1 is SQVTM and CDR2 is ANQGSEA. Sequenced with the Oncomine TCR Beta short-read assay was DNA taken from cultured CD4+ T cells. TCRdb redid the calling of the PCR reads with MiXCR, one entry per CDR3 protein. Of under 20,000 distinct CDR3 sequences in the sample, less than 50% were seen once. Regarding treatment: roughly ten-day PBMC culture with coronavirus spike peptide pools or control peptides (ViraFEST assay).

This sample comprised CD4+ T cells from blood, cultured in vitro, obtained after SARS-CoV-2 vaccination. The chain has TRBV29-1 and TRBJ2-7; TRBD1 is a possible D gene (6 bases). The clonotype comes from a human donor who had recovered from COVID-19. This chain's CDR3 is CSVVGRKGQLMYEQYF. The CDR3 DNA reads TGCAGCGTAGTTGGACGGAAAGGACAGTTGATGTACGAGCAGTACTTC.